The T cell receptor beta chain under discussion was sequenced for a study of CD8 T cells in ankylosing spondylitis. Findings of the study overall: Matched ankylosing spondylitis synovial fluid reportedly showed significant enrichment of disease-linked clones. Characteristic, it appeared, of ankylosing spondylitis blood was a TCR beta motif of roughly eight highly homologous variants. In the blood and synovial fluid of reactive arthritis, some motif variants had been previously reported. Clones that were linked to disease were CD8+ and were relatively rare in peripheral blood.

Quantitative molecular-barcoded 5'-RACE generated the TCR beta libraries. TCRdb itself ran the 5' RACE reads through MiXCR, one entry per CDR3 protein. The sample carries 500,000 to 650,000 distinct CDR3 sequences, 5.3% recorded once. After removal of 2 bases from V and 7 bases from J, the junction contained 7 bases not matched to a gene. The CDR3 contains 14 residues. Germline V gene sequence: CDR1 SGHRS, CDR2 YFSETQ. In this sample, this clonotype turned up many times. Its antigen is unidentified. Sequences were obtained from blood, either unsorted or a sorted T cell fraction (not recorded which). The chain employs TRBV5-1 and TRBJ1-1, with TRBD1 identical over 8 bases. The receptor's source is a male donor with ankylosing spondylitis. The CDR3 region has the DNA TGCGCCAGCAGCTTCGGCGCAGGGGGCAATGAAGCTTTCTTT. This gives the protein CASSFGAGGNEAFF.